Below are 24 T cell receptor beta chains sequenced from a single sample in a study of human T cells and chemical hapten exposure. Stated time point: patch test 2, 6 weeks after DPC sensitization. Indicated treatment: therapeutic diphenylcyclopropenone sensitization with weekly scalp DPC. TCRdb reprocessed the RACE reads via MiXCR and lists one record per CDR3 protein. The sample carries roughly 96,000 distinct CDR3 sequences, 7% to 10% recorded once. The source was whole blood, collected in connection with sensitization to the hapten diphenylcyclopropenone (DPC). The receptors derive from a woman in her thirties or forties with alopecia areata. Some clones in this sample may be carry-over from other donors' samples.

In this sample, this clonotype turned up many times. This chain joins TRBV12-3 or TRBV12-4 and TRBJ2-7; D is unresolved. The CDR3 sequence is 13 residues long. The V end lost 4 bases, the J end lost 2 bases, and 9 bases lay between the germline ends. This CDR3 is CASSSKETYEQYF. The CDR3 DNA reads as TGTGCCAGCAGTTCTAAGGAGACCTACGAGCAGTACTTC.

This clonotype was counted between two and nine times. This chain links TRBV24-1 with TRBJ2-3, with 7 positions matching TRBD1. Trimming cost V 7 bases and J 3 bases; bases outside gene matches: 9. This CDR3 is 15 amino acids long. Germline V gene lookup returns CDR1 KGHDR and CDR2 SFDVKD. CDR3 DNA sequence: TGTGCCACCAGGAGAGGGGGCGCAGGAACAGATACGCAGTATTTT. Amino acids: CATRRGGAGTDTQYF.

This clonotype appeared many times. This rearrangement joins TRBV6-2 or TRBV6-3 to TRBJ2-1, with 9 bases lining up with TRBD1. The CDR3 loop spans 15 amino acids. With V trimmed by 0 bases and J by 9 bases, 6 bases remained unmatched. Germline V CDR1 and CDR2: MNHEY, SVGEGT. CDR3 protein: CASSYSTGGFSEQFF. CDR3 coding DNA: TGTGCCAGCAGTTACTCGACAGGGGGATTCAGTGAGCAGTTCTTC.

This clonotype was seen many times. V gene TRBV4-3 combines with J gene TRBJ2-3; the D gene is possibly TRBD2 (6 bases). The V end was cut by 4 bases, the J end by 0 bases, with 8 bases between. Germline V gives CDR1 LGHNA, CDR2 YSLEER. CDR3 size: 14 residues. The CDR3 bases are TGCGCCAGCAGCCTAGGGACTAGCACAGATACGCAGTATTTT. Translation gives CASSLGTSTDTQYF.

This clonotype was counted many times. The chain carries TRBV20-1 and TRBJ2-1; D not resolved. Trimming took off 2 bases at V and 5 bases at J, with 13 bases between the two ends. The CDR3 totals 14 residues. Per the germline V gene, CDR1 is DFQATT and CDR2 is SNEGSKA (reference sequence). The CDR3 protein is CSARRAEINNEQFF. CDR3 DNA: TGCAGTGCTAGAAGGGCGGAGATTAACAATGAGCAGTTCTTC.

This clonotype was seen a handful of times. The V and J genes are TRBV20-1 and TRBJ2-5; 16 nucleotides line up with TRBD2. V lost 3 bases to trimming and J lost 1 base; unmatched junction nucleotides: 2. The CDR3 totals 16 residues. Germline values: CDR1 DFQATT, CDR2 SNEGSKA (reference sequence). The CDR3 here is CSARGTSGRGQETQYF. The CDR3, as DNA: TGCAGTGCTAGGGGGACTAGCGGGAGGGGCCAAGAGACCCAGTACTTC.

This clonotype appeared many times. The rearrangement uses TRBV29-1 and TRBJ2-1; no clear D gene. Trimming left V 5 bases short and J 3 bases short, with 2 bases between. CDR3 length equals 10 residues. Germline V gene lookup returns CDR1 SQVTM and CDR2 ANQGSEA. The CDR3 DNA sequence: TGCAGCGTTTTCTACAATGAGCAGTTCTTC. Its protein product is CSVFYNEQFF.

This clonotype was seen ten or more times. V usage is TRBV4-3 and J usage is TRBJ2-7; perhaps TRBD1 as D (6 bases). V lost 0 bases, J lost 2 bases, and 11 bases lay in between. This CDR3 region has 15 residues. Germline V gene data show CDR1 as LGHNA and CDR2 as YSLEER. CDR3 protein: CASSQDNNRAYEQYF. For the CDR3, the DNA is TGCGCCAGCAGCCAAGATAATAACAGGGCCTACGAGCAGTACTTC.

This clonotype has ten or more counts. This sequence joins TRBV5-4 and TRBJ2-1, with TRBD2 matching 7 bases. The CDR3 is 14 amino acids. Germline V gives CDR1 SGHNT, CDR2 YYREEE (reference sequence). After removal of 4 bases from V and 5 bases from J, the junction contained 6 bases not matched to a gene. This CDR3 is CASSLGGGDNEQFF. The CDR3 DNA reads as TGTGCCAGCAGCCTGGGTGGGGGGGACAATGAGCAGTTCTTC.

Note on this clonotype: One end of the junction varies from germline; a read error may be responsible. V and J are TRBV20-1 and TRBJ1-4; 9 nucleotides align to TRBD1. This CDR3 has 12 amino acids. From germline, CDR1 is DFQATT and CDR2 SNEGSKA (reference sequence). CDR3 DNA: TGCAGTGCTAGAGAATACCGGGACAGGGAAAATTTT. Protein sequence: CSAREYRDRENF.

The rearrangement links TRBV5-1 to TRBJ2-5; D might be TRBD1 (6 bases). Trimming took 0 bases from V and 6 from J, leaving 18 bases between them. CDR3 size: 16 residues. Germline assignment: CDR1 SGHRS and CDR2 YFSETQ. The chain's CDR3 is CASSLDSQGWGKTQYF. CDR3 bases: TGCGCCAGCAGCTTGGATTCACAGGGCTGGGGCAAGACCCAGTACTTC.

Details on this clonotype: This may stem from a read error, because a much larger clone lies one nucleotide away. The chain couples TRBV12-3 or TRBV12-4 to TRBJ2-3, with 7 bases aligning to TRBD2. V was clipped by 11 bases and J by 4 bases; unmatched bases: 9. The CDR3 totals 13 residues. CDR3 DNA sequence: TGTGCCGATGGGAGGGAACTCTCAGATACGCAGTATTTT. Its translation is CADGRELSDTQYF.

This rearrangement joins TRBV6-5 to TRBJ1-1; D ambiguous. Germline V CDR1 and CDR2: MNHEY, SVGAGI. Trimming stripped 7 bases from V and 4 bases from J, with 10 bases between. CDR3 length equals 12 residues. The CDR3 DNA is TGTGCCAGCATTGGAGTTGGCACTGAAGCTTTCTTT. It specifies CASIGVGTEAFF.

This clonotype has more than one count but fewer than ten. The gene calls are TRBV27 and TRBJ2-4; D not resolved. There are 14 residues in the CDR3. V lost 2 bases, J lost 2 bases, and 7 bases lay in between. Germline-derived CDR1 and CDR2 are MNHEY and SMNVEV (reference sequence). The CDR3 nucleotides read TGTGCCAGCAGTTTAGGTCCAACCAAAAACATTCAGTACTTC. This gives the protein CASSLGPTKNIQYF.

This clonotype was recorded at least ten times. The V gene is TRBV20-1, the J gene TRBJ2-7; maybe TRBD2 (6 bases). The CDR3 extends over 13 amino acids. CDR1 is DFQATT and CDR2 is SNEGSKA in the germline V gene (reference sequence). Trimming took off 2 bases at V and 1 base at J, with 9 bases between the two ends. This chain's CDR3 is CSARTAGSYEQYF. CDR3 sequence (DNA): TGCAGTGCTAGAACGGCGGGATCCTACGAGCAGTACTTC.

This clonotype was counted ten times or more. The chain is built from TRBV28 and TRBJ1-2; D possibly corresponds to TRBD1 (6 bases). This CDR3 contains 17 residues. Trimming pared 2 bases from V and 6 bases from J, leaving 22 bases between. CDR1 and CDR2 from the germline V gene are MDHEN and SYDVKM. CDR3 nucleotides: TGTGCCAGCAGTTTACCCCATAGGGACAAAATGTGGCATGGCTACACCTTC. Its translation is CASSLPHRDKMWHGYTF.

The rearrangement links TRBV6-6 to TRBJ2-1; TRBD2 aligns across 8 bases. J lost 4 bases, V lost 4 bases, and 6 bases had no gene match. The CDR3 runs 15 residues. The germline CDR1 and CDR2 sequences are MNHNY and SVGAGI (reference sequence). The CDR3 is CASSLQREWYNEQFF. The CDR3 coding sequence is TGTGCCAGCAGTTTGCAGCGGGAGTGGTACAATGAGCAGTTCTTC.

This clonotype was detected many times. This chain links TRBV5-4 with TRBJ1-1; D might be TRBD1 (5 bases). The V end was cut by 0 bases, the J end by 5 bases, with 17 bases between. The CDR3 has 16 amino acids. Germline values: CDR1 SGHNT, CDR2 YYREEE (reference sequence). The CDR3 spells CASSLAGVLGGTEAFF. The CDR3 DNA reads TGTGCCAGCAGCTTGGCTGGGGTCCTGGGGGGAACTGAAGCTTTCTTT.

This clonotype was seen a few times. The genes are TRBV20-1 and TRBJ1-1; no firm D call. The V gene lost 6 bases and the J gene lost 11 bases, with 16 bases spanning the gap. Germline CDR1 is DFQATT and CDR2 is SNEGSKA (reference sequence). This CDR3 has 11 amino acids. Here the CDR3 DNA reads TGCAGTGCCCCAGATGGCCGGGAGGCTTTCTTT. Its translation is CSAPDGREAFF.

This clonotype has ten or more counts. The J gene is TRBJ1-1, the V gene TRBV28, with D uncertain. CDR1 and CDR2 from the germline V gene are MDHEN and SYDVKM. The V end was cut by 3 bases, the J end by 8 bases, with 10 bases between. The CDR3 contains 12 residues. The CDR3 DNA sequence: TGTGCCAGCAGTTTGACGGTGGCGGAAGCTTTCTTT. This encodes CASSLTVAEAFF.

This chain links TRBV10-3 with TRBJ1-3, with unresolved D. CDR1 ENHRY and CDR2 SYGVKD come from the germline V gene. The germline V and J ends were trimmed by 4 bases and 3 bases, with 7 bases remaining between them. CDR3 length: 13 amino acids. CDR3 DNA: TGTGCCATCAGTGGAGGCAGTGGAAACACCATATATTTT. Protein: CAISGGSGNTIYF.

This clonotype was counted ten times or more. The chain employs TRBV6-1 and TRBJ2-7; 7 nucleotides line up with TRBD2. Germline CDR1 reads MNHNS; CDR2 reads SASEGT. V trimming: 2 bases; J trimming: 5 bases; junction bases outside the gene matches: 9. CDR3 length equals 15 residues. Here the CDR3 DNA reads TGTGCCAGCAGTGAAAGGTCGGCGGGAGTAAACGAGCAGTACTTC. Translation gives CASSERSAGVNEQYF.

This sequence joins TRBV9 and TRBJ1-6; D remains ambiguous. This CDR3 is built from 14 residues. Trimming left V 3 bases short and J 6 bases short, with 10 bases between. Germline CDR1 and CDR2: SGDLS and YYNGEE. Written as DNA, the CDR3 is TGTGCCAGCAGCGGGACGGTTTCTAATTCACCCCTCCACTTT. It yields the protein CASSGTVSNSPLHF.

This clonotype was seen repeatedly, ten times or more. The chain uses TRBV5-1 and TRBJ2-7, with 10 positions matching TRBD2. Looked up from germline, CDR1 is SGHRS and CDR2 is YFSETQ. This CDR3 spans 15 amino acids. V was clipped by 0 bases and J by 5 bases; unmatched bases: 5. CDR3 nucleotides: TGCGCCAGCAGCTTGGGCCTAGCGGGAGTGGACGAGCAGTACTTC. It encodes CASSLGLAGVDEQYF.